The rows below give T cell receptor beta chains drawn from one sample of a study of blood T cell repertoires in COVID-19. Sequenced by immunoSEQ multiplex PCR; TCRdb stores in-frame clones only, minus some. The repertoire holds around 150,000 clones, with about three quarters as singletons. Sequencing input: PBMCs or T cells enriched from blood (not recorded which). The source is a woman aged 45-65 years who had recovered from COVID-19. The CDR3 runs from the conserved cysteine through the conserved F or W. The D gene is left open where the match is weak.

cdr3_aa: CASSDLRGDEQYF
cdr3_length: 13
v_call: TRBV6-1
j_call: TRBJ2-7
d_call: .

cdr3_aa: CASSPRVRTGTSPSNEQFF
cdr3_length: 19
v_call: TRBV4-2
j_call: TRBJ2-1
d_call: TRBD2

cdr3_aa: CASSIVEASGELFF
cdr3_length: 14
v_call: TRBV19
j_call: TRBJ2-2
d_call: .

cdr3_aa: CASRLDRGYEQYF
cdr3_length: 13
v_call: TRBV28
j_call: TRBJ2-7
d_call: TRBD1

cdr3_aa: CASSGLAGGLF
cdr3_length: 11
v_call: TRBV2
j_call: TRBJ2-3
d_call: TRBD2

cdr3_aa: CASSEPGRGFYEQYF
cdr3_length: 15
v_call: TRBV6-1
j_call: TRBJ2-7
d_call: TRBD2

cdr3_aa: CASSAGSDRNSPLHF
cdr3_length: 15
v_call: TRBV4-1
j_call: TRBJ1-6
d_call: .

cdr3_aa: CASSQTDDQPQHF
cdr3_length: 13
v_call: TRBV12-3/TRBV12-4
j_call: TRBJ1-5
d_call: .

cdr3_aa: CASRHGTYQDTQYF
cdr3_length: 14
v_call: TRBV19
j_call: TRBJ2-3
d_call: .

cdr3_aa: CASSQFASGPYEQYF
cdr3_length: 15
v_call: TRBV3-1/TRBV3-2
j_call: TRBJ2-7
d_call: TRBD2

cdr3_aa: CASSTRTGSFVGNTIYF
cdr3_length: 17
v_call: TRBV5-1
j_call: TRBJ1-3
d_call: TRBD1

cdr3_aa: CASGQGVIYNSPLHF
cdr3_length: 15
v_call: TRBV11-2
j_call: TRBJ1-6
d_call: TRBD1

cdr3_aa: CASSLVSGGSYGYTF
cdr3_length: 15
v_call: TRBV7-9
j_call: TRBJ1-2
d_call: TRBD1

cdr3_aa: CASSPGQSDEKLFF
cdr3_length: 14
v_call: TRBV18
j_call: TRBJ1-4
d_call: TRBD1

cdr3_aa: CASSLKPRGGIYTGELFF
cdr3_length: 18
v_call: TRBV7-6
j_call: TRBJ2-2
d_call: .

cdr3_aa: CASSLVGGADYEQYF
cdr3_length: 15
v_call: TRBV11-2
j_call: TRBJ2-7
d_call: .

cdr3_aa: CASSRAVGTGGTEAFF
cdr3_length: 16
v_call: TRBV14
j_call: TRBJ1-1
d_call: TRBD1

cdr3_aa: CASSFPRTGVSYGYTF
cdr3_length: 16
v_call: TRBV28
j_call: TRBJ1-2
d_call: TRBD1

cdr3_aa: CASSLGDRDAGEQFF
cdr3_length: 15
v_call: TRBV11-3
j_call: TRBJ2-1
d_call: TRBD1

cdr3_aa: CASSQSQEAGGYNEQFF
cdr3_length: 17
v_call: TRBV23-1
j_call: TRBJ2-1
d_call: TRBD1

cdr3_aa: CASSSGQGEFSPLHF
cdr3_length: 15
v_call: TRBV18
j_call: TRBJ1-6
d_call: TRBD1

cdr3_aa: CASSELGGMNTEAFF
cdr3_length: 15
v_call: TRBV10-1
j_call: TRBJ1-1
d_call: .

cdr3_aa: CASSSPGTGGKTNYGYTF
cdr3_length: 18
v_call: TRBV9
j_call: TRBJ1-2
d_call: TRBD1

cdr3_aa: CASSPQQGATEAFF
cdr3_length: 14
v_call: TRBV18
j_call: TRBJ1-1
d_call: TRBD1

cdr3_aa: CASRTGAFGGDNTGELFF
cdr3_length: 18
v_call: TRBV9
j_call: TRBJ2-2
d_call: .

cdr3_aa: CATSDRGVYGYTF
cdr3_length: 13
v_call: TRBV2
j_call: TRBJ1-2
d_call: TRBD1

cdr3_aa: CASRRQGEFYEQYF
cdr3_length: 14
v_call: TRBV6-5
j_call: TRBJ2-7
d_call: TRBD1

cdr3_aa: CASSPGGQNYGYTF
cdr3_length: 14
v_call: TRBV18
j_call: TRBJ1-2
d_call: .

cdr3_aa: CASSPPAGTGGETNEKLFF
cdr3_length: 19
v_call: TRBV7-8
j_call: TRBJ1-4
d_call: TRBD1

cdr3_aa: CASSLLPQGAETQYF
cdr3_length: 15
v_call: TRBV11-3
j_call: TRBJ2-5
d_call: TRBD1

cdr3_aa: CASRRQGQTYEQYF
cdr3_length: 14
v_call: TRBV5-1
j_call: TRBJ2-7
d_call: .

cdr3_aa: CASSVGMGQGVSYTF
cdr3_length: 15
v_call: TRBV9
j_call: TRBJ1-2
d_call: TRBD1

cdr3_aa: CAISEKAGGGTEAFF
cdr3_length: 15
v_call: TRBV10-3
j_call: TRBJ1-1
d_call: TRBD1

cdr3_aa: CASSATGNSGANVLTF
cdr3_length: 16
v_call: TRBV5-1
j_call: TRBJ2-6
d_call: TRBD1

cdr3_aa: CASSGPGRASGDTDTQYF
cdr3_length: 18
v_call: TRBV6-1
j_call: TRBJ2-3
d_call: TRBD2

cdr3_aa: CASSRAAGGDSYEQYF
cdr3_length: 16
v_call: TRBV3-1/TRBV3-2
j_call: TRBJ2-7
d_call: TRBD2

cdr3_aa: CAIRGDRAGNTIYF
cdr3_length: 14
v_call: TRBV10-3
j_call: TRBJ1-3
d_call: TRBD1

cdr3_aa: CAWRDSFSYEQYF
cdr3_length: 13
v_call: TRBV30
j_call: TRBJ2-7
d_call: .

cdr3_aa: CASTPSGNTGELFF
cdr3_length: 14
v_call: TRBV6-4
j_call: TRBJ2-2
d_call: TRBD2

cdr3_aa: CASSHAAGITEAFF
cdr3_length: 14
v_call: TRBV14
j_call: TRBJ1-1
d_call: .

cdr3_aa: CASSIDPGQGHYGYTF
cdr3_length: 16
v_call: TRBV19
j_call: TRBJ1-2
d_call: TRBD1

cdr3_aa: CASSHGQGAGETQYF
cdr3_length: 15
v_call: TRBV7-9
j_call: TRBJ2-5
d_call: TRBD1

cdr3_aa: CASSERRGSSPLHF
cdr3_length: 14
v_call: TRBV25-1
j_call: TRBJ1-6
d_call: .

cdr3_aa: CASSLWTDEQYF
cdr3_length: 12
v_call: TRBV11-2
j_call: TRBJ2-7
d_call: .

cdr3_aa: CASSGQGGQGLDGYTF
cdr3_length: 16
v_call: TRBV5-1
j_call: TRBJ1-2
d_call: TRBD1

cdr3_aa: CAWSVSDFWPGYTF
cdr3_length: 14
v_call: TRBV30
j_call: TRBJ1-2
d_call: .

cdr3_aa: CASRTAQETQYF
cdr3_length: 12
v_call: TRBV27
j_call: TRBJ2-5
d_call: .

cdr3_aa: CASSQDSYRGTEAFF
cdr3_length: 15
v_call: TRBV3-1/TRBV3-2
j_call: TRBJ1-1
d_call: TRBD1

cdr3_aa: CASSHRLAGTGELFF
cdr3_length: 15
v_call: TRBV3-1/TRBV3-2
j_call: TRBJ2-2
d_call: TRBD2

cdr3_aa: CASSQNPGTDNEKLFF
cdr3_length: 16
v_call: TRBV18
j_call: TRBJ1-4
d_call: TRBD1

cdr3_aa: CASSYLGPTDTQYF
cdr3_length: 14
v_call: TRBV6-5
j_call: TRBJ2-3
d_call: .

cdr3_aa: CASSLSTFMNTEAFF
cdr3_length: 15
v_call: TRBV5-1
j_call: TRBJ1-1
d_call: .

cdr3_aa: CASSPGGANYGYTF
cdr3_length: 14
v_call: TRBV5-4
j_call: TRBJ1-2
d_call: TRBD1

cdr3_aa: CASRRDGKGGQYF
cdr3_length: 13
v_call: TRBV6-1
j_call: TRBJ2-7
d_call: .

cdr3_aa: CAWSRQGNQPQHF
cdr3_length: 13
v_call: TRBV30
j_call: TRBJ1-5
d_call: .

cdr3_aa: CSATGNTEAFF
cdr3_length: 11
v_call: TRBV20-1
j_call: TRBJ1-1
d_call: .

cdr3_aa: CASSIPGWNEQFF
cdr3_length: 13
v_call: TRBV19
j_call: TRBJ2-1
d_call: .

cdr3_aa: CSASSTGYGTGELFF
cdr3_length: 15
v_call: TRBV20-1
j_call: TRBJ2-2
d_call: .

cdr3_aa: CASSERAGSNQPQHF
cdr3_length: 15
v_call: TRBV6-1
j_call: TRBJ1-5
d_call: .

cdr3_aa: CASSSVPGQGGSPLHF
cdr3_length: 16
v_call: TRBV6-5
j_call: TRBJ1-6
d_call: TRBD1